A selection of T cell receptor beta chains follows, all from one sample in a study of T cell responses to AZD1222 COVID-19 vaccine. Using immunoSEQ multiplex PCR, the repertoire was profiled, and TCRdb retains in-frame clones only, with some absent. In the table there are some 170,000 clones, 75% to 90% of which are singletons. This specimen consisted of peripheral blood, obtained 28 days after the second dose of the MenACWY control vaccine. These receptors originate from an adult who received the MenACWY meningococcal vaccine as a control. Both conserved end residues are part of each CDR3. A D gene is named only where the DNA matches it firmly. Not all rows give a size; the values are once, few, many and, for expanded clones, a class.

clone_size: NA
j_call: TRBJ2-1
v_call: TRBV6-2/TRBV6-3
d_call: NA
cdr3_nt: TGTGCCAGCAGCGGGCGGGCATACAATGAGCAGTTCTTC
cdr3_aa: CASSGRAYNEQFF

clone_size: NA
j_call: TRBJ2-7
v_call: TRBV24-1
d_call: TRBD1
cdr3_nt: TGTGCCACCAGTGGGGGGCTAGGGACAGGGGACGAGCAGTACTTC
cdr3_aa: CATSGGLGTGDEQYF

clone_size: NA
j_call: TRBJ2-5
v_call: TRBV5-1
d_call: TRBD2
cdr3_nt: TGCGCCAGCAGCTTCCTCGGACTAGCGGGAGGAGAGACCCAGTACTTC
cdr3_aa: CASSFLGLAGGETQYF

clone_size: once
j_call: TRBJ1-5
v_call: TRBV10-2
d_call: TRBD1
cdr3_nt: TGCGCCACCTCAGACAGGGCGGATCGGGATCAGCCCCAGCATTTT
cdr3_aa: CATSDRADRDQPQHF

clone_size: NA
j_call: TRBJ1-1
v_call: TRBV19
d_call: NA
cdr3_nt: TGTGCCAGTAGCCGCGGACGGTTTATGAACACTGAAGCTTTCTTT
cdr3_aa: CASSRGRFMNTEAFF

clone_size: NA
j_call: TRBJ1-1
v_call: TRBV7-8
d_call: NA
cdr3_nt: TGTGCCAGCAGCCGGGACCCGGACCCGCTTAACCCTGAAGCTTTCTTT
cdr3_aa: CASSRDPDPLNPEAFF

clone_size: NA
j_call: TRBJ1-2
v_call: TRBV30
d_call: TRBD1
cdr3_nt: TGTGCCTACGACAGGGGAAACTATGGCTACACCTTC
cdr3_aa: CAYDRGNYGYTF

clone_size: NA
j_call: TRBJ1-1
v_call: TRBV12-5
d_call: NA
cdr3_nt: TGTGCTAGTGGTTGGGGCGCTGAGGGGGCTTTCTTT
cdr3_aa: CASGWGAEGAFF

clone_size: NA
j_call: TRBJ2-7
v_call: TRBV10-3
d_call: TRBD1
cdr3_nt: TGTGCCATCAGTGGAGCCGGACAGGGAGGAGGGGAGCAGTACTTC
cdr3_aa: CAISGAGQGGGEQYF

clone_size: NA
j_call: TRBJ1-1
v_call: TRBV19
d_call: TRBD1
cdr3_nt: TGTGCCAGTAGTGGGGGGCACAGGGGGGAAACTGAAGCTTTCTTT
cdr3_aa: CASSGGHRGETEAFF

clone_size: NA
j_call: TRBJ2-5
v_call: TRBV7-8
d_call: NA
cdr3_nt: TGTGCCAGCAGCTTAGATAGGTGGAGTCAAGAGACCCAGTACTTC
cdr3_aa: CASSLDRWSQETQYF

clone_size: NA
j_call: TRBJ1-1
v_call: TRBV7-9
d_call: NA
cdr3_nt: TGTGCCAGCAGCTTGAGGGTCACACCTGAAGCTTTCTTT
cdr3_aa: CASSLRVTPEAFF

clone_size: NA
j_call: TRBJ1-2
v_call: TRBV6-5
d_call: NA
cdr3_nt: TGTGCCAGCAGAGGGGGGGGCGGCGGTGGCTACACCTTC
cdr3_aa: CASRGGGGGGYTF

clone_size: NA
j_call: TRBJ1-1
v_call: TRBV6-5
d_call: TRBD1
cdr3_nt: TGTGCCAGCAGTTTGAACAGGGGGGCGAACACTGAAGCTTTCTTT
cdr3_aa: CASSLNRGANTEAFF

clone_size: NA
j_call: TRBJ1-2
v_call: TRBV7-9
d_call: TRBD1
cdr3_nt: TGTGCCGGAAGGGGGACAGGGGGTGACGGCTACACCTTC
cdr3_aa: CAGRGTGGDGYTF

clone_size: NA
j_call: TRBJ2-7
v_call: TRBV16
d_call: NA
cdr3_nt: TGTGCCAGCAGCTTAGGGGCAGGGAGCTCCTACGAGCAGTACTTC
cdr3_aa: CASSLGAGSSYEQYF

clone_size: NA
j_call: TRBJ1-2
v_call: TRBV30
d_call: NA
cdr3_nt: TGTGCCTGGATGCGAGGGGTTAACTATGGCTACACCTTC
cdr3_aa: CAWMRGVNYGYTF

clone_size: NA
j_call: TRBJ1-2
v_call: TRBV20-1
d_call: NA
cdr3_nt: TGCAGTGCTGGAAAAGGTGGCTACACCTTC
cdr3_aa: CSAGKGGYTF

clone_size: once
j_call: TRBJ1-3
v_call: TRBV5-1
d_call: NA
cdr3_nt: TGCGCCAGCAGCTTGGTCCTACAGGGCCACTCTGGAAACACCATATATTTT
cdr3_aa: CASSLVLQGHSGNTIYF

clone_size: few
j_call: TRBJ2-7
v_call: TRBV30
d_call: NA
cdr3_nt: TGTGCCTGGAGTCCCGGAGCCTACGAGCAGTACTTC
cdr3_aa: CAWSPGAYEQYF

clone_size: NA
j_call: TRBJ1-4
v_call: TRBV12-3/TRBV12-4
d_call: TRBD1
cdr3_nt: TGTGCCAGCAGTTACGAGACAGGGCGGGAACTGTTTTTT
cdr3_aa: CASSYETGRELFF

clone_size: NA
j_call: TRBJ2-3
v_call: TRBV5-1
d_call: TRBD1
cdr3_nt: TGCGCCAGCAGCTTGAACCCTAGGACAGGGGGCCCAGATACGCAGTATTTT
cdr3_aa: CASSLNPRTGGPDTQYF

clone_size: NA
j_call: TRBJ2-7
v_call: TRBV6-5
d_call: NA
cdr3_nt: TGTGCCAGCAGCCTCCAGGGACCGTCCTACGAGCAGTACTTC
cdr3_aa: CASSLQGPSYEQYF

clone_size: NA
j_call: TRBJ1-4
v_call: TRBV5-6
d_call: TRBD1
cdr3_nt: TGTGCCAGCAGCTTGAGACAGGGAGCCGAAAAACTGTTTTTT
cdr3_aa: CASSLRQGAEKLFF

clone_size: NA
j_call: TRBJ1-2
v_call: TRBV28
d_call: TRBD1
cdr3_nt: TGTGCCAGCAGTATACCGACAGGGGGCGCCTATGGCTACACCTTC
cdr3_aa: CASSIPTGGAYGYTF

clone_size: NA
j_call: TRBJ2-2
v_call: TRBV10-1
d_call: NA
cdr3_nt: TGCGCCAGCTCCACGAACACCGGGGAGCTGTTTTTT
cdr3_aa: CASSTNTGELFF

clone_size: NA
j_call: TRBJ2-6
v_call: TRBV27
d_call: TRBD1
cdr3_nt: TGTGCCAGCAGTTTCGACAGGGCTGGGGCCAACGTCCTGACTTTC
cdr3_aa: CASSFDRAGANVLTF